Below, 27 T cell receptor beta chains from the same sample are listed, as sequenced in a study of T cells after yellow fever vaccination. TCRdb re-called the 5' RACE reads with MiXCR, one entry per CDR3 protein. The table has nearly 350,000 distinct CDR3 sequences, roughly 8.6% seen once. The specimen comprised PBMCs, sampled more than 40 days after the first yellow fever vaccination. Receptors originate from a man between 18 and 29 years old who received the YFV17D yellow fever vaccine.

This chain links TRBV27 with TRBJ1-2; 7 bases agree with TRBD1. Germline V gives CDR1 MNHEY, CDR2 SMNVEV (reference sequence). This CDR3 is built from 15 residues. Germline trimming cut 4 bases from V and 1 base from J; bases unmatched to any gene: 6. Here the CDR3 DNA reads TGTGCCAGCAGTTCAAGGCAGGGGGGTAACTATGGCTACACCTTC. As protein: CASSSRQGGNYGYTF.

The chain recombines TRBV11-2 with TRBJ2-2; D uncertain. Germline V gives CDR1 SGHAT, CDR2 FQNNGV. This CDR3 is built from 13 residues. Trimming removed 10 bases at V and 1 base at J, with 10 bases between. CDR3 sequence: CATILGNTGELFF. The CDR3 coding sequence is TGTGCCACCATCCTAGGGAACACCGGGGAGCTGTTTTTT.

This clonotype was picked up a small number of times. This sequence joins TRBV15 and TRBJ2-1; 7 bases are a match to TRBD1. There are 13 residues in the CDR3. V dropped 3 bases and J dropped 12; count of bases not matched to a gene: 8. Germline values: CDR1 LNHNV, CDR2 YYDKDF (reference sequence). CDR3 protein: CATSRDGTDGQFF. DNA of the CDR3: TGTGCCACCAGCAGGGATGGGACAGATGGGCAGTTCTTC.

This chain joins TRBV10-3 and TRBJ2-3, with D possibly TRBD2 on 6 matching bases. Per germline, CDR1 ENHRY and CDR2 SYGVKD. This CDR3 is built from 13 residues. The V gene lost 7 bases and the J gene lost 2 bases, with 10 bases spanning the gap. Written as DNA, the CDR3 is TGTGCCATCACGGACTACCACACAGATACGCAGTATTTT. It translates to CAITDYHTDTQYF.

The V call is TRBV6-5, the J call TRBJ2-7; D is unresolved. CDR3 size: 12 residues. Deletions cut 4 bases from V and 6 bases from J, with 10 bases between. The germline V gene has CDR1 MNHEY and CDR2 SVGAGI. In nucleotides, the CDR3 is TGTGCCAGCAGTTCAGGCCTTATCGAGCAGTACTTC. Protein product: CASSSGLIEQYF.

The table lists this clonotype with a few counts. As DNA, the CDR3 is TGCGCCAGCAGCCATGGGCCTGGGACAGGGAACACCGGGGAGCTGTTTTTT. Protein product: CASSHGPGTGNTGELFF. The genes are TRBV4-3 and TRBJ2-2, with 8 bases that match TRBD1. J was trimmed by 1 base and V by 3 bases; bases with no gene match: 7. The CDR3 sequence is 17 residues long. CDR1 LGHNA and CDR2 YSLEER come from the germline V gene.

This clonotype was found a few times. V usage is TRBV28 and J usage is TRBJ1-2, with 7 nucleotides matching TRBD1. CDR1 and CDR2 from the germline V gene are MDHEN and SYDVKM. V trimming: 7 bases; J trimming: 2 bases; junction bases outside the gene matches: 4. The CDR3 loop spans 13 amino acids. CDR3 region: CASTVQGNYGYTF. Written as DNA, the CDR3 is TGTGCCAGCACCGTACAGGGGAACTATGGCTACACCTTC.

V gene TRBV5-1 combines with J gene TRBJ2-2; TRBD2 matches 9 bases. This CDR3 contains 15 residues. CDR1 is SGHRS and CDR2 is YFSETQ in the germline V gene. The J segment lost 5 bases and the V segment lost 4 bases, leaving 6 bases of the junction unmatched. CDR3 in DNA: TGCGCCAGCAGCACATTAGCGGGGGAGACCGGGGAGCTGTTTTTT. Translated: CASSTLAGETGELFF. Looking up the rest from reference TRBV5-1 and TRBJ2-2 gives the full variable domain: KAGVTQTPRYLIKTRGQQVTLSCSPISGHRSVSWYQQTPGQGLQFLFEYFSETQRNKGNFPGRFSGRQFSNSRSEMNVSTLELGDSALYLCASSTLAGETGELFFGEGSRLTVL.

The CDR3 DNA sequence: TGTGCCAGCTCCCAAGTAAGGGAGTCACCCCTCCACTTT. Translation: CASSQVRESPLHF. V gene TRBV3-1 combines with J gene TRBJ1-6; D call uncertain. This CDR3 has 13 amino acids. The V end lost 8 bases, the J end lost 10 bases, and 15 bases lay between the germline ends. The germline V gene has CDR1 LGHDT and CDR2 YNNKEL (reference sequence). Together with reference TRBV3-1 and TRBJ1-6, the CDR3 gives the full variable domain: DTAVSQTPKYLVTQMGNDKSIKCEQNLGHDTMYWYKQDSKKFLKIMFSYNNKELIINETVPNRFSPKSPDKAHLNLHINSLELGDSAVYFCASSQVRESPLHFGNGTRLTVT.

The chain uses TRBV28 and TRBJ2-3; tentatively, D is TRBD1 (5 bases). Germline CDR1 and CDR2: MDHEN and SYDVKM. CDR3 length: 15 residues. Trimming shortened V by 7 bases and J by 1 base, and 15 bases separated the two germline ends. The CDR3 here is CASIIRARGTDTQYF. In DNA form, the CDR3 reads TGTGCCAGCATCATCAGGGCTAGGGGCACAGATACGCAGTATTTT.

This clonotype was counted between two and nine times. This chain joins TRBV29-1 and TRBJ1-2; 10 bases agree with TRBD1. CDR1 is SQVTM, CDR2 ANQGSEA, per germline. This CDR3 has 13 amino acids. The V segment lost 7 bases and the J segment 4 bases; nucleotides outside the gene matches: 6. The CDR3 DNA follows: TGCAGCGGAGGGACAGGGGCCCCCTATGGCTACACCTTC. It is translated as CSGGTGAPYGYTF.

The V call is TRBV5-1, the J call TRBJ1-1; D call uncertain. CDR1 is SGHRS and CDR2 is YFSETQ in the germline V gene. This CDR3 spans 14 amino acids. Trimming stripped 2 bases from V and 3 bases from J, with 11 bases between. The CDR3 DNA reads as TGCGCCAGCAGCTTAAACCCCCTAGACACTGAAGCTTTCTTT. Its protein product is CASSLNPLDTEAFF.

This clonotype was found many times. This rearrangement joins TRBV7-9 to TRBJ2-5; tentatively, D is TRBD2 (6 bases). This CDR3 is built from 14 residues. V was cut by 1 base and J by 5 bases, with 11 bases left in between. Germline loops: CDR1 SEHNR, CDR2 FQNEAQ (reference sequence). CDR3: CASSLGSGRETQYF. The CDR3 nucleotides are TGTGCCAGCAGCTTAGGTAGCGGACGCGAGACCCAGTACTTC.

This clonotype was observed a few times. The rearrangement links TRBV30 to TRBJ1-1; D gene uncertain. The CDR3 has 13 residues. From germline, CDR1 is GTSNPN and CDR2 SVGIG (reference sequence). V lost 8 bases to trimming and J lost 0 bases, with 13 bases between them. Here the CDR3 reads CAPAAVMNTEAFF. CDR3 nucleotides: TGTGCCCCTGCGGCAGTTATGAACACTGAAGCTTTCTTT. Full variable domain (rest looked up from reference TRBV30 and TRBJ1-1): SQTIHQWPATLVQPVGSPLSLECTVEGTSNPNLYWYRQAAGRGLQLLFYSVGIGQISSEVPQNLSASRPQDRQFILSSKKLLLSDSGFYLCAPAAVMNTEAFFGQGTRLTVV.

There are a few counts of this clonotype. The chain is built from TRBV12-3 or TRBV12-4 and TRBJ2-2, with 15 positions matching TRBD2. With 4 bases clipped from V and 4 bases from J, the junction kept 7 bases outside the gene matches. The CDR3 contains 18 residues. CDR3 loop: CASSSGTSGGYGTGELFF. The CDR3 bases are TGTGCCAGCAGTTCCGGGACTAGCGGGGGGTATGGCACCGGGGAGCTGTTTTTT.

This rearrangement joins TRBV3-1 to TRBJ2-6; 10 bases fit TRBD1. CDR3 length: 20 amino acids. J was trimmed by 2 bases and V by 1 base; bases with no gene match: 11. Germline-derived CDR1 and CDR2 are LGHDT and YNNKEL (reference sequence). The CDR3 here is CASSQVSTGGAETGANVLTF. CDR3 in DNA: TGTGCCAGCAGCCAAGTCTCGACAGGGGGCGCCGAAACTGGGGCCAACGTCCTGACTTTC. Complete variable domain (other parts from reference TRBV3-1 and TRBJ2-6): DTAVSQTPKYLVTQMGNDKSIKCEQNLGHDTMYWYKQDSKKFLKIMFSYNNKELIINETVPNRFSPKSPDKAHLNLHINSLELGDSAVYFCASSQVSTGGAETGANVLTFGAGSRLTVL.

The chain is built from TRBV28 and TRBJ1-5, with D uncertain. Germline V CDR1 and CDR2: MDHEN, SYDVKM. Deletions cut 7 bases from V and 0 bases from J, with 16 bases between. CDR3 size: 16 residues. The CDR3 nucleotides are TGTGCCAGCACCGAGGAGACGGCCTATAGCAATCAGCCCCAGCATTTT. As protein: CASTEETAYSNQPQHF. Together with reference TRBV28 and TRBJ1-5, the CDR3 gives the full variable domain: DVKVTQSSRYLVKRTGEKVFLECVQDMDHENMFWYRQDPGLGLRLIYFSYDVKMKEKGDIPEGYSVSREKKERFSLILESASTNQTSMYLCASTEETAYSNQPQHFGDGTRLSIL.

J is TRBJ2-3 and V is TRBV4-1; no clear D gene. The length of the CDR3 is 13 residues. V was shortened by 4 bases and J by 2 bases, with 7 bases between the two germline ends. Germline loops: CDR1 MGHRA, CDR2 YSYEKL. In DNA form, the CDR3 reads TGCGCCAGCAGCCTTCGGAACACAGATACGCAGTATTTT. Translated, it gives CASSLRNTDTQYF.

This clonotype was seen repeatedly, ten times or more. This chain uses TRBV4-1 with TRBJ2-5; 8 positions agree with TRBD1. The CDR3 loop spans 15 amino acids. Germline-derived CDR1 and CDR2 are MGHRA and YSYEKL. The junction had 4 bases not matched to a gene; V was cut back by 4 bases and J by 0 bases. The CDR3 bases are TGCGCCAGCAGCCGGACAGGGTCGTACCAAGAGACCCAGTACTTC. Its protein product is CASSRTGSYQETQYF.

CDR3 protein: CASSFSSGYNEQFF. The DNA for the CDR3 is TGTGCCAGCAGCTTCTCCAGTGGGTACAATGAGCAGTTCTTC. V is TRBV7-9 and J is TRBJ2-1; no firm D call. This CDR3 region has 14 residues. Trimming left V 3 bases short and J 4 bases short, with 10 bases between. Germline assignment: CDR1 SEHNR and CDR2 FQNEAQ (reference sequence).

The chain employs TRBV5-1 and TRBJ2-4; 7 bases agree with TRBD1. This CDR3 comprises 16 residues. V lost 3 bases and J lost 1; bases outside the gene matches: 7. The V gene's germline CDR1 is SGHRS and CDR2 YFSETQ. This chain's CDR3 is CASSYPQGEAKNIQYF. CDR3 DNA sequence: TGCGCCAGCAGCTACCCTCAGGGGGAGGCCAAAAACATTCAGTACTTC.

The chain links TRBV4-2 to TRBJ1-1; the D is unclear. The length of the CDR3 is 13 residues. V was shortened by 6 bases and J by 4 bases, with 12 bases between the two germline ends. Germline CDR1 LGHNA, CDR2 YNFKEQ. CDR3 coding DNA: TGTGCCAGCAGGGAAAACGTAGGCACTGAAGCTTTCTTT. Amino acids: CASRENVGTEAFF.

This clonotype was detected many times. The rearrangement uses TRBV4-2 and TRBJ2-1; the D gene is possibly TRBD1 (5 bases). The CDR3 has 12 amino acids. The germline V and J ends were trimmed by 8 bases and 4 bases, with 9 bases remaining between them. Germline CDR1 reads LGHNA; CDR2 reads YNFKEQ. CDR3 sequence reads: CASGDRYNEQFF. The CDR3 DNA reads as TGTGCCAGCGGCGACAGATACAATGAGCAGTTCTTC.

At least ten counts were recorded for this clonotype. The chain joins TRBV2 to TRBJ2-3, with 7 bases aligning to TRBD1. Germline-derived CDR1 and CDR2 are SNHLY and FYNNEI. Germline trimming cut 5 bases from V and 1 base from J; bases unmatched to any gene: 3. The CDR3 extends over 14 amino acids. For the CDR3, the DNA is TGTGCCAGCAGTCACGACAGGGGCACAGATACGCAGTATTTT. Translating gives CASSHDRGTDTQYF.

The chain links TRBV30 to TRBJ1-6; D not resolved. Trimming took 4 bases from V and 7 from J, leaving 17 bases between them. The CDR3 length is 15 residues. The germline CDR1 and CDR2 sequences are GTSNPN and SVGIG (reference sequence). This CDR3 reads CAWIPGWGENSPLHF. For the CDR3, the DNA is TGTGCCTGGATCCCCGGGTGGGGAGAAAATTCACCCCTCCACTTT.

This clonotype was detected only a few times. The chain has TRBV20-1 and TRBJ1-1; 7 bases agree with TRBD1. J lost 0 bases, V lost 5 bases, and 6 bases had no gene match. Germline-derived CDR1 and CDR2 are DFQATT and SNEGSKA (reference sequence). This CDR3 spans 14 amino acids. The CDR3 DNA follows: TGCAGTGCTCGGTCGGGACAGTTGAACACTGAAGCTTTCTTT. This translates into CSARSGQLNTEAFF.

The CDR3 loop is CATSRDGPYGYTF. The CDR3 DNA follows: TGTGCCACCAGCAGAGATGGCCCTTATGGCTACACCTTC. V and J are TRBV15 and TRBJ1-2; no firm D call. The germline V gene encodes CDR1 LNHNV and CDR2 YYDKDF (reference sequence). CDR3 length equals 13 residues. The V end lost 0 bases, the J end lost 5 bases, and 7 bases lay between the germline ends.